This T cell receptor (beta chain) was recorded in a study of OX40 agonist ivuxolimab in advanced cancers. Whole-study context: The patients received ivuxolimab by intravenous route every 2 weeks at 0.01 to 10 mg/kg. At roughly 83% male, the cohort had a mean age of approximately 64 years, ranging from about 20 to 79. Prior checkpoint blockade (anti-PD-1, anti-PD-L1 or anti-CTLA-4) was permitted; roughly 40% had it. Study-wide results and caveats: At 0.1 to 3.0 mg/kg and by week 6, clonal expansion occurred in CD4+ and CD8+ blood T cells.

Using immunoSEQ multiplex PCR, the repertoire was profiled, and TCRdb retains in-frame clones only, with some absent. Of some 19,000 clones listed, approximately 73% are singletons. This clone was counted once. The antigen is undetermined. This CDR3 is 14 amino acids long. With 7 bases clipped from V and 4 bases from J, the junction kept 7 bases outside the gene matches. The V gene's germline CDR1 is SNHLY and CDR2 FYNNEI. The sequence derives from an adult with an advanced solid tumor such as melanoma, head and neck, liver or kidney cancer. Sequenced material: CD4+ or CD8+ T cells sorted from blood, taken in a trial of the OX40 agonist ivuxolimab. This chain connects TRBV2 to TRBJ2-3, with TRBD2 matching 8 bases. CDR3 in DNA: TGTGCCAGCAATACGGGGGGGCCGGCAGATACGCAGTATTTT. Protein sequence: CASNTGGPADTQYF.